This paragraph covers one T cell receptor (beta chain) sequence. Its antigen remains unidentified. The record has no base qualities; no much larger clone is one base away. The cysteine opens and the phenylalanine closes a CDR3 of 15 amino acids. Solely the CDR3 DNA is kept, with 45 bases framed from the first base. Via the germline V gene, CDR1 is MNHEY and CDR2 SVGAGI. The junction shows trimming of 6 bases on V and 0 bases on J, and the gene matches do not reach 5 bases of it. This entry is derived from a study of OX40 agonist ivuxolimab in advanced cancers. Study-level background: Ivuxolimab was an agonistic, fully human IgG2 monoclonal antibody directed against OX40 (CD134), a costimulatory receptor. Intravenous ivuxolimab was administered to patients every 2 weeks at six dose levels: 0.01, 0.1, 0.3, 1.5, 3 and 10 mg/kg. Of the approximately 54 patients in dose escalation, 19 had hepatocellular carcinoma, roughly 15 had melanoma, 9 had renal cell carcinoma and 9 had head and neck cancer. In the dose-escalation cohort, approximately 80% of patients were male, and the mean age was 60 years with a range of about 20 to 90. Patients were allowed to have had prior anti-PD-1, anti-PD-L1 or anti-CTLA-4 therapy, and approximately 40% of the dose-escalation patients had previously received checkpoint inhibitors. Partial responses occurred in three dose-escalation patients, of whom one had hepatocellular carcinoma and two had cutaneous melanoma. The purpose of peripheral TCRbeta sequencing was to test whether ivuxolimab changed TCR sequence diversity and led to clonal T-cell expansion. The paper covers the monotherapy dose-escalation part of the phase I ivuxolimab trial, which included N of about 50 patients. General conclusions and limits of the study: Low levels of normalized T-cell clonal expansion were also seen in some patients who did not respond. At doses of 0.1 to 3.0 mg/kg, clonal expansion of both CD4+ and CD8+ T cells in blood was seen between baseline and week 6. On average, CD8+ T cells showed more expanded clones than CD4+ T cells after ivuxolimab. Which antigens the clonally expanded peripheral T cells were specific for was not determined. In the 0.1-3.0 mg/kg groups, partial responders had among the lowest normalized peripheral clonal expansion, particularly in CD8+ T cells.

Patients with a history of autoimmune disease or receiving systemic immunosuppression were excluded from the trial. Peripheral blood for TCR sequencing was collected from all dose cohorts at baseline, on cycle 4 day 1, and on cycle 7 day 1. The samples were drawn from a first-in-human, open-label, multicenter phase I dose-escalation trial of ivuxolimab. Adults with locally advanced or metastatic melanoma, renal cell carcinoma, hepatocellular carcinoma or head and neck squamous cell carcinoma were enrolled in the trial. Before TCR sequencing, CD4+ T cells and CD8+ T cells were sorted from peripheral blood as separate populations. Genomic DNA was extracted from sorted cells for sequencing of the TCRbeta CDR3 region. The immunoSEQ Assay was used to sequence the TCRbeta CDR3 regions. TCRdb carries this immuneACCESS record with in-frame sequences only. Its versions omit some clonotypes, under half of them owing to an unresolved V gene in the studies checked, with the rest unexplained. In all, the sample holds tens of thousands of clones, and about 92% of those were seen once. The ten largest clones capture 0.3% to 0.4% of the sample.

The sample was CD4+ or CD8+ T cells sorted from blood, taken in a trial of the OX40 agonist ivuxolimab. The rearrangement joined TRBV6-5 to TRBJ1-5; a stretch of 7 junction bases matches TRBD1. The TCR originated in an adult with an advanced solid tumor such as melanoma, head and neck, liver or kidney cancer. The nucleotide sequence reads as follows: TGTGCCAGCAGGTCAGGGGGTCATAGCAATCAGCCCCAGCATTTT. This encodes CASRSGGHSNQPQHF.